A selection of T cell receptor beta chains follows, all from one sample in a study of Ad26.COV2.S vaccination and SARS-CoV-2 variants. Profiled with immunoSEQ multiplex PCR; TCRdb holds only in-frame clones, not every one. Of about 680,000 clones listed, roughly 90% are singletons. The sequences come from peripheral blood, collected in a trial of Ad26.COV2.S vaccine versus placebo. Source of these receptors: a person aged 18 to 59 who received the Ad26.COV2.S COVID-19 vaccine or a placebo. The conserved cysteine and the conserved F or W are not part of the CDR3 here.

TRBJ2-7 TRBV6-2/TRBV6-3 ASSFTPKTGQY
TRBJ1-2 TRBV5-1 ASSLPGGYGYT
TRBJ2-3 TRBV30 AWRARGTDTQY
TRBJ1-6 TRBV5-1 ASSLTTAYNSPLH
TRBJ1-1 TRBV18 ASSPGRATEAF
TRBJ2-7 TRBV30 AWSGERHYYEQY
TRBJ2-1 TRBV3-1/TRBV3-2 ASKAGLSYNEQF
TRBJ2-1 TRBV7-8 ASSLDGTSGLQQF
TRBJ2-1 TRBV18 ASSPDRSSYNEQF
TRBJ2-7 TRBV4-2 ASSQGSGPYEQY
TRBJ1-2 TRBV7-9 ASSSNPERGYYGYT
TRBJ2-2 TRBV5-1 ASSGSLLRGMNTGELF
TRBJ2-1 TRBV7-3 ASRAGGLSNEQF